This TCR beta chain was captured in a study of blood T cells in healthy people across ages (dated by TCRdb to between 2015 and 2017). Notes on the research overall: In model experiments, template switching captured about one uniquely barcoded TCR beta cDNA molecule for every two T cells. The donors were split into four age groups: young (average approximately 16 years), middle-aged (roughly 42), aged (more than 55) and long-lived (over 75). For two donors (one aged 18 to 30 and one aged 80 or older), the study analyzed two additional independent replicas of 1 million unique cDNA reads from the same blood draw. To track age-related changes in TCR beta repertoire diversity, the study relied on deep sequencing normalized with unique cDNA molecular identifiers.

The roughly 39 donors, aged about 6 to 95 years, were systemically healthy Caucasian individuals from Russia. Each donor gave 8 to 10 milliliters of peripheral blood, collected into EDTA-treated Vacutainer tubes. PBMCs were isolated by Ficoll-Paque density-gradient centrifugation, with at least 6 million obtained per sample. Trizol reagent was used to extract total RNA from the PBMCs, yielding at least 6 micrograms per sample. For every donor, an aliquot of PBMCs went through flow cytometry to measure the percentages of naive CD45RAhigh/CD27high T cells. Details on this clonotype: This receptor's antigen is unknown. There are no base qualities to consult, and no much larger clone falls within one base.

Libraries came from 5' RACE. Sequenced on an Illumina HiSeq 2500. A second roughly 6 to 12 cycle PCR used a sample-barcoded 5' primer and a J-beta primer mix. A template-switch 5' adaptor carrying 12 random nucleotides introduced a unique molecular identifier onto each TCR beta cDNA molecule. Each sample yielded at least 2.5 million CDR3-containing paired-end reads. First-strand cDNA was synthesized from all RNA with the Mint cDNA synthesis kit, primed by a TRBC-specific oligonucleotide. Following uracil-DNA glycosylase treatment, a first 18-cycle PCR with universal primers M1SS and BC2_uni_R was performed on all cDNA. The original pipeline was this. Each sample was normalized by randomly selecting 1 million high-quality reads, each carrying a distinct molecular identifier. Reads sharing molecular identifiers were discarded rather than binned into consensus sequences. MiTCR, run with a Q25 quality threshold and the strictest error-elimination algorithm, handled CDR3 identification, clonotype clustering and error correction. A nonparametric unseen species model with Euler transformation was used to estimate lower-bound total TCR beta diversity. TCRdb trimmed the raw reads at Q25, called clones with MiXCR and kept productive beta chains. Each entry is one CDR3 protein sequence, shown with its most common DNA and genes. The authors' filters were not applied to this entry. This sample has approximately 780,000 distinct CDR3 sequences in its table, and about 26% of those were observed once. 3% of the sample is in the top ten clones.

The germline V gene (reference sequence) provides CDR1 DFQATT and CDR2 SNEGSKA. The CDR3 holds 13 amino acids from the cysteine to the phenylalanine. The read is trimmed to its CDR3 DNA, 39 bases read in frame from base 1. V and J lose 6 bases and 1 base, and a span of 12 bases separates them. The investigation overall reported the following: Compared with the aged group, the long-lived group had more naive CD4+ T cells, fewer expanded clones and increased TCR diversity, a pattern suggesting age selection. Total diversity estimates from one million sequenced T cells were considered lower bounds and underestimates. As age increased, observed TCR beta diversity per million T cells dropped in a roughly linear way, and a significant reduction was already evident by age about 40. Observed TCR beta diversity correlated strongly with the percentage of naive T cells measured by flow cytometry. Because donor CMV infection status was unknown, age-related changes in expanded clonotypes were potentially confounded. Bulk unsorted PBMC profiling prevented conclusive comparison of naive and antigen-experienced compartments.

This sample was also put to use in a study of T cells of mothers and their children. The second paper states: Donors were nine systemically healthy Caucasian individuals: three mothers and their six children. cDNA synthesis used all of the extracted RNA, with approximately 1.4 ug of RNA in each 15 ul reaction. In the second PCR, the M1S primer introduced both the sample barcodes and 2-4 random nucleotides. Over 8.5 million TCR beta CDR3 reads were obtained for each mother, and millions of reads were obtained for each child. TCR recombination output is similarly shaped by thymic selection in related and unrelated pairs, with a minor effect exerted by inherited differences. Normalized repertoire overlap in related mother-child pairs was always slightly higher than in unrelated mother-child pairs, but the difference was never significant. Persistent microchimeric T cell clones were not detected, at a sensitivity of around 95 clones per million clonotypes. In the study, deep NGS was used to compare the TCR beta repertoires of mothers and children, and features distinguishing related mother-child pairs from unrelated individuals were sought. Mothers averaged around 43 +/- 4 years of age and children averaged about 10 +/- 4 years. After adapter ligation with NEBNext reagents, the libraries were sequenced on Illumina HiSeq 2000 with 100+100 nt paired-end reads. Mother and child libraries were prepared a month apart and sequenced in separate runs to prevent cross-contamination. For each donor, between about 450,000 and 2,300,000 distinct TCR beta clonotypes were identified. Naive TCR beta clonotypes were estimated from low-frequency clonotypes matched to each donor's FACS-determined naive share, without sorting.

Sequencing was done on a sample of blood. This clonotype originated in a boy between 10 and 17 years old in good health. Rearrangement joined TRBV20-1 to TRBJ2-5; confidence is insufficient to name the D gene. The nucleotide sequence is TGCAGTGCAAAGAAGAGAGGCCAAGAGACCCAGTACTTC. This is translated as CSAKKRGQETQYF.